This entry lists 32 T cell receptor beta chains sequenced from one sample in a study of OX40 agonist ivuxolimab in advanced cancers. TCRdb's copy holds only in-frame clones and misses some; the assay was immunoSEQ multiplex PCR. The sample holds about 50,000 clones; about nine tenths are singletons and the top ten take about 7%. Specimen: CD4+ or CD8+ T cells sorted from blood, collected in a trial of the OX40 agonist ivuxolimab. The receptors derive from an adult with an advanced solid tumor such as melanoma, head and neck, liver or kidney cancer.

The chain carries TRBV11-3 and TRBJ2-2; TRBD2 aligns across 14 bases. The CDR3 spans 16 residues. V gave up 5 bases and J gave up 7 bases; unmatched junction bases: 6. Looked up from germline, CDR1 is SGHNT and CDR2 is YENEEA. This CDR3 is CASSPPGLAGVGELFF. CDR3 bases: TGTGCCAGCAGCCCCCCGGGACTAGCGGGAGTCGGGGAGCTGTTTTTT.

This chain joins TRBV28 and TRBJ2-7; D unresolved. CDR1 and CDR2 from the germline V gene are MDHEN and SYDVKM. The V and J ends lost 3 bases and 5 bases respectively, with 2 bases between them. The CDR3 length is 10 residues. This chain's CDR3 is CASSLNEQYF. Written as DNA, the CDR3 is TGTGCCAGCAGTTTGAACGAGCAGTACTTC.

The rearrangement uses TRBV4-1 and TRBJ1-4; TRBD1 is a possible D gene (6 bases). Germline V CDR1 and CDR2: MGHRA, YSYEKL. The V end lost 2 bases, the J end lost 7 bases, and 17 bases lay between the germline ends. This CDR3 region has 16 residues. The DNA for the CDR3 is TGCGCCAGCAGCCAAAGGGCGGGGGCGCAGAGTGAAAAACTGTTTTTT. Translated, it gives CASSQRAGAQSEKLFF.

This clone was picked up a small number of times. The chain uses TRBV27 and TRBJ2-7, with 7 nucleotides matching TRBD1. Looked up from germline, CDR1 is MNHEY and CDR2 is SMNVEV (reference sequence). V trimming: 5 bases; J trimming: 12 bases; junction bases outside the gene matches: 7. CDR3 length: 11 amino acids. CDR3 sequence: CASSLDRVMYF. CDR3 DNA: TGTGCCAGCAGTCTTGACAGGGTAATGTACTTC.

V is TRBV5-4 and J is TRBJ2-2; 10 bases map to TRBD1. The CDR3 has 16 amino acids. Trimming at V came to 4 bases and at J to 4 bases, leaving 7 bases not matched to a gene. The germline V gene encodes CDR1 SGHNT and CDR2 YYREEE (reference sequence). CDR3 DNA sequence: TGTGCCAGCAGCCTTCCGGGACAGGGGATCACCGGGGAGCTGTTTTTT. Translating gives CASSLPGQGITGELFF.

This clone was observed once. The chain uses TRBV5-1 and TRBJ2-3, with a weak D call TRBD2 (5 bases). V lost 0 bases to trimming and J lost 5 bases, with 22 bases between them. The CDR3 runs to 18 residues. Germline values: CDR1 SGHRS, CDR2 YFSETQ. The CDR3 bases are TGCGCCAGCAGCTTGGAGGTCTTTGCGGTGGGGAGAAGAGATACGCAGTATTTT. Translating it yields CASSLEVFAVGRRDTQYF.

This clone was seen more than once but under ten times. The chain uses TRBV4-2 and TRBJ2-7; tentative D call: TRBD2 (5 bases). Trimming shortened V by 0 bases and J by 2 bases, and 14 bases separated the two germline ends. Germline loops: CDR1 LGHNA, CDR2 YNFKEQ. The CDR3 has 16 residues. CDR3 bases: TGTGCCAGCAGCCAAGAGAGTGGGAGCCGGGCCTACGAGCAGTACTTC. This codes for CASSQESGSRAYEQYF.

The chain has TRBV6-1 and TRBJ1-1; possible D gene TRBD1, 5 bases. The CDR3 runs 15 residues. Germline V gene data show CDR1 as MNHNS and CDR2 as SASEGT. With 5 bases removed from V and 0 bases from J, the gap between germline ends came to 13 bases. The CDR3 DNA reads TGTGCCAGCAGTACCCTCGGACAAGTGAACACTGAAGCTTTCTTT. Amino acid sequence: CASSTLGQVNTEAFF.

The CDR3 loop is CASSLPLKNTEAFF. Here the CDR3 DNA reads TGTGCCAGCAGTTTACCCCTTAAGAACACTGAAGCTTTCTTT. This chain connects TRBV28 to TRBJ1-1; D is undetermined. Germline CDR1 is MDHEN and CDR2 is SYDVKM. This CDR3 region has 14 residues. Trimming stripped 2 bases from V and 1 base from J, with 8 bases between.

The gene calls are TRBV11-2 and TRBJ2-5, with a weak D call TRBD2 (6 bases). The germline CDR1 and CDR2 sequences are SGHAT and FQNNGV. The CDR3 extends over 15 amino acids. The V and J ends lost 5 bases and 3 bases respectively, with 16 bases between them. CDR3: CASSQLGGYEETQYF. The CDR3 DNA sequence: TGTGCCAGCAGCCAACTTGGGGGGTACGAAGAGACCCAGTACTTC.

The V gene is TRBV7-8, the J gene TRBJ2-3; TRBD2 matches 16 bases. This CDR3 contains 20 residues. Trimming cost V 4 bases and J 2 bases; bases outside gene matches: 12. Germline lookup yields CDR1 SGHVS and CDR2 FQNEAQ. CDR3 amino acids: CASSSSLPGTSGRATDTQYF. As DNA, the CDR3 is TGTGCCAGCAGCTCCTCCCTTCCCGGGACTAGCGGGAGGGCCACAGATACGCAGTATTTT.

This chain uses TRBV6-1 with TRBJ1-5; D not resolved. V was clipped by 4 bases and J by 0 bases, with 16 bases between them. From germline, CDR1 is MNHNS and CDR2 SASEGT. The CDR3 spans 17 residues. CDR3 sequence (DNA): TGTGCCAGCAGTGTTCGGGGAGGGAGGCATAGCAATCAGCCCCAGCATTTT. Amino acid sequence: CASSVRGGRHSNQPQHF.

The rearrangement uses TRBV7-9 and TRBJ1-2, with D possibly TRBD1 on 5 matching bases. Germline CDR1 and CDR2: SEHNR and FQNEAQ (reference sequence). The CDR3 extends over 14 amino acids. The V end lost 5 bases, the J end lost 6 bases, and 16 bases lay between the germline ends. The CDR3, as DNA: TGTGCCAGCAGCCCCCACGCTGGGGGGGATGGCTACACCTTC. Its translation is CASSPHAGGDGYTF.

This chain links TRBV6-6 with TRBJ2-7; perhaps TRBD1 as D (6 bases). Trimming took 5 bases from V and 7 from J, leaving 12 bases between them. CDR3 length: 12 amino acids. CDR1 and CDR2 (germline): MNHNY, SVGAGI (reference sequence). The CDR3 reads CASSTGPGEQYF. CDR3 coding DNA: TGTGCCAGCAGTACAGGGCCAGGGGAGCAGTACTTC.

The CDR3 DNA sequence: TGTGCCAGCAGCAAAAGGGGCACCCCAACACGAGAGACCCAGTACTTC. Its protein is CASSKRGTPTRETQYF. The chain has TRBV21-1 and TRBJ2-5; no DNA check was done on the table's D call, TRBD1. TRBV21-1 counts as a pseudogene. The CDR3 runs to 16 residues.

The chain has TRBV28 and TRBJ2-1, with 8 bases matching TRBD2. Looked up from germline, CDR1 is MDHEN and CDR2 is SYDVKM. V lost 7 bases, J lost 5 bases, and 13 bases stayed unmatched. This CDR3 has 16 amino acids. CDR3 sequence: CASNRGSGRLNNEQFF. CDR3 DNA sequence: TGTGCCAGCAACCGGGGGAGCGGGAGACTGAACAATGAGCAGTTCTTC.

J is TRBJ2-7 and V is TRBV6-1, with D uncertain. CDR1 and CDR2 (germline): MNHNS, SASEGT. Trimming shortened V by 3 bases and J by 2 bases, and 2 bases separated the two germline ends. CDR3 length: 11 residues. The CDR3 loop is CASSDPYEQYF. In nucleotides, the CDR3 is TGTGCCAGCAGTGACCCCTACGAGCAGTACTTC.

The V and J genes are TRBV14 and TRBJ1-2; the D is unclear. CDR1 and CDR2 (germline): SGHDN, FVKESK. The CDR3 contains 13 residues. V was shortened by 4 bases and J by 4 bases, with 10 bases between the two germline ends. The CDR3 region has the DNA TGTGCCAGCAGCCGAGGTCGAACCTATGGCTACACCTTC. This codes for CASSRGRTYGYTF. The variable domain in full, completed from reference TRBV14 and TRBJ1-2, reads EAGVTQFPSHSVIEKGQTVTLRCDPISGHDNLYWYRRVMGKEIKFLLHFVKESKQDESGMPNNRFLAERTGGTYSTLKVQPAELEDSGVYFCASSRGRTYGYTFGSGTRLTVV.

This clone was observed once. As DNA, the CDR3 is TGTGCCAGCAGTGGGCCGGGACTAGCGGTATGGGAGACCCAGTACTTC. This encodes CASSGPGLAVWETQYF. The chain employs TRBV28 and TRBJ2-5; 11 nucleotides agree with TRBD2. The germline CDR1 and CDR2 sequences are MDHEN and SYDVKM. This CDR3 region has 16 residues. The J segment lost 5 bases and the V segment lost 5 bases, leaving 10 bases of the junction unmatched.

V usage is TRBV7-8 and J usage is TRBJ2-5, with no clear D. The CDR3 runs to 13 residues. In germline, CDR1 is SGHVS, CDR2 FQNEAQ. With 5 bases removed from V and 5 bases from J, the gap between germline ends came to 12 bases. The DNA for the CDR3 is TGTGCCAGCAGCGCCCGAAGAGGCGAGACCCAGTACTTC. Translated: CASSARRGETQYF.

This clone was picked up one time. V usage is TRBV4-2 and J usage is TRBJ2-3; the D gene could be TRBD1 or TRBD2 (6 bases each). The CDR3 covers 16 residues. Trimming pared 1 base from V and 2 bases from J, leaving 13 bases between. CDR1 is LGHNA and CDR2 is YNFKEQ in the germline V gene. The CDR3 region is CASSQVSPGATDTQYF. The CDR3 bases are TGTGCCAGCAGCCAAGTTTCCCCGGGGGCCACAGATACGCAGTATTTT.

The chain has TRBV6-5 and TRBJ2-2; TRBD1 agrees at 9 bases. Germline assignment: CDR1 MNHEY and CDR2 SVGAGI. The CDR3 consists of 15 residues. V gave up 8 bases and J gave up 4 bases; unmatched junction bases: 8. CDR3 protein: CASLSTGGATGELFF. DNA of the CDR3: TGTGCCAGCCTCTCGACAGGGGGAGCCACCGGGGAGCTGTTTTTT.

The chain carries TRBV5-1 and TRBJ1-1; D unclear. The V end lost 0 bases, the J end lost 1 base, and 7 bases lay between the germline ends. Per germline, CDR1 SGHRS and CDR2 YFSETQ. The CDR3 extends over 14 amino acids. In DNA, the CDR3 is TGCGCCAGCAGCTTGGGTGTGAGGAACACTGAAGCTTTCTTT. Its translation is CASSLGVRNTEAFF. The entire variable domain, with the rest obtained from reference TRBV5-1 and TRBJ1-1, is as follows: KAGVTQTPRYLIKTRGQQVTLSCSPISGHRSVSWYQQTPGQGLQFLFEYFSETQRNKGNFPGRFSGRQFSNSRSEMNVSTLELGDSALYLCASSLGVRNTEAFFGQGTRLTVV.

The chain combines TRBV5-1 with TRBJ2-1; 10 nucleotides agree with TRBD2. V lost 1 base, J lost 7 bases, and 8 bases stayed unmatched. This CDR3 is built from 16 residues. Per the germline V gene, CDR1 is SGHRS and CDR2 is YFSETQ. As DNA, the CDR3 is TGCGCCAGCAGCTTGAGGCTAGCGGGAGTCAAGAATGAGCAGTTCTTC. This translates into CASSLRLAGVKNEQFF. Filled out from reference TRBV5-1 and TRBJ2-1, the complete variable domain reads KAGVTQTPRYLIKTRGQQVTLSCSPISGHRSVSWYQQTPGQGLQFLFEYFSETQRNKGNFPGRFSGRQFSNSRSEMNVSTLELGDSALYLCASSLRLAGVKNEQFFGPGTRLTVL.

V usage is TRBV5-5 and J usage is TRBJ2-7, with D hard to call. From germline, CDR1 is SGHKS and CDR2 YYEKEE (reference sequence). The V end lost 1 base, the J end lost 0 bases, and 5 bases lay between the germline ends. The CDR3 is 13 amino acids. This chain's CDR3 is CASSLNPSYEQYF. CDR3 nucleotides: TGTGCCAGCAGCTTGAACCCCTCCTACGAGCAGTACTTC. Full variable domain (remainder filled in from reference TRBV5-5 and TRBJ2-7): DAGVTQSPTHLIKTRGQQVTLRCSPISGHKSVSWYQQVLGQGPQFIFQYYEKEERGRGNFPDRFSARQFPNYSSELNVNALLLGDSALYLCASSLNPSYEQYFGPGTRLTVT.

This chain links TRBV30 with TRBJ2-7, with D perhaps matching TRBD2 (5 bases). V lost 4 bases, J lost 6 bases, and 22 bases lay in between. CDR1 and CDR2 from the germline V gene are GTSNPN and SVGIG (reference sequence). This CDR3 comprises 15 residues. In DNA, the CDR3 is TGTGCCTGGATACCCTCGGGAAGCCCCAAGGGCGAGCAGTACTTC. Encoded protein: CAWIPSGSPKGEQYF.

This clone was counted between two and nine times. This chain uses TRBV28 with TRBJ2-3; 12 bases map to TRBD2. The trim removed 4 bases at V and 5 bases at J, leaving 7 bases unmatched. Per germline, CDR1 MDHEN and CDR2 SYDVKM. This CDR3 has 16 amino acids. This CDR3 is CASSSSGRGFRDTQYF. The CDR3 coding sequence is TGTGCCAGCAGTTCTAGCGGGAGGGGCTTTAGAGATACGCAGTATTTT. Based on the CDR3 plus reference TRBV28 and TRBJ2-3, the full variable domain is DVKVTQSSRYLVKRTGEKVFLECVQDMDHENMFWYRQDPGLGLRLIYFSYDVKMKEKGDIPEGYSVSREKKERFSLILESASTNQTSMYLCASSSSGRGFRDTQYFGPGTRLTVL.

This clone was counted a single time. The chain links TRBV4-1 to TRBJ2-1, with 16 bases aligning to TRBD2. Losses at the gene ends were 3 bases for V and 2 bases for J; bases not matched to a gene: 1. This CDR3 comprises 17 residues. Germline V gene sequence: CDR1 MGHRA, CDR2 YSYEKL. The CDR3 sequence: CASSQGLAGGPYNEQFF. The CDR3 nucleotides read TGCGCCAGCAGCCAGGGACTAGCGGGAGGGCCCTACAATGAGCAGTTCTTC.

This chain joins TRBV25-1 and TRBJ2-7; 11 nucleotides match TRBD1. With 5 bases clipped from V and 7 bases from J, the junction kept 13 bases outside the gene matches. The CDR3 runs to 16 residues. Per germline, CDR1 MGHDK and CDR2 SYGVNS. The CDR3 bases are TGTGCCAGCAGTTTCGGCCCGGACAGGGGGCAAAGGGAGCAGTACTTC. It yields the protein CASSFGPDRGQREQYF.

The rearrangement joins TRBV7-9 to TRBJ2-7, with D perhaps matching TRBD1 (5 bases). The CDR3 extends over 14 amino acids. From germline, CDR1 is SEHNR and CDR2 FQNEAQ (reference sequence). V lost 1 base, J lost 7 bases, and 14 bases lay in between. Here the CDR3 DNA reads TGTGCCAGCAGCTTAGAGGCAGGGAAAGGTGAGCAGTACTTC. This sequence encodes CASSLEAGKGEQYF.

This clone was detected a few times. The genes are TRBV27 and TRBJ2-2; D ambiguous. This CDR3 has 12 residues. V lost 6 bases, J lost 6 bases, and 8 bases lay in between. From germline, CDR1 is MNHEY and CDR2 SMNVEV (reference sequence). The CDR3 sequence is CASSRRSGELFF. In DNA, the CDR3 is TGTGCCAGCAGCCGCCGGTCCGGGGAGCTGTTTTTT.

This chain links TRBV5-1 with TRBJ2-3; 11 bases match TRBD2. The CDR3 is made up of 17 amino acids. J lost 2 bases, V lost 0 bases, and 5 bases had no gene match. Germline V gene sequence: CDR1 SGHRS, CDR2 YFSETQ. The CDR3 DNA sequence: TGCGCCAGCAGCTTGGTTCCTAGCGGGAGGTCCACAGATACGCAGTATTTT. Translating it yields CASSLVPSGRSTDTQYF.